The next 10 T cell receptor beta chains were all read from a single sample in a study of T-cell reconstitution after alpha-beta-depleted transplantation in children. Unique molecular identifiers were used in preparing the TCRbeta library. Each CDR3 protein gets one entry after TCRdb re-called the PCR reads with MiXCR. Of about a million distinct CDR3 sequences listed, less than 30% are singletons. The sample consisted of PBMCs, mostly from graft donor cells, taken 360 days after TCRalphabeta/CD19-depleted stem cell transplant. These receptor sequences come from a boy in the first two years of life who had a stem cell transplant for SCID, so the T cells may come from the graft donor.

This clonotype was recorded a few times. This chain uses TRBV12-3 or TRBV12-4 with TRBJ1-5; D is unresolved. The CDR3 sequence is 15 residues long. The germline V and J ends were trimmed by 1 base and 0 bases, with 7 bases remaining between them. The CDR3 loop reads CASSLGRTSNQPQHF. The CDR3 DNA follows: TGTGCCAGCAGTTTAGGCAGGACTAGCAATCAGCCCCAGCATTTT.

This clonotype was seen only a few times. The chain employs TRBV4-3 and TRBJ2-1, with a possible D match to TRBD2 (6 bases). Between the trimmed V and J ends, which lost 0 bases and 8 bases, there was a span of 17 bases. Germline CDR1 LGHNA, CDR2 YSLEER. This CDR3 has 16 amino acids. CDR3: CASSQDVRRGQDEQFF. The CDR3, as DNA: TGCGCCAGCAGCCAAGATGTTAGGAGGGGTCAGGATGAGCAGTTCTTC.

This clonotype was seen only a few times. The chain couples TRBV7-6 to TRBJ2-6; the D gene is possibly TRBD1 (5 bases). Germline V CDR1 and CDR2: SGHVS, FNYEAQ. The V gene lost 4 bases and the J gene lost 0 bases, with 16 bases spanning the gap. The CDR3 sequence is 18 residues long. In DNA, the CDR3 is TGTGCCAGCAGCTCTAGTGAAGGGGCCCTCTCTGGGGCCAACGTCCTGACTTTC. Its translation: CASSSSEGALSGANVLTF.

This clonotype was recorded a few times. V and J are TRBV5-1 and TRBJ2-1; a weak D match, TRBD1 (6 bases). The CDR3 has 15 residues. CDR1 is SGHRS and CDR2 is YFSETQ in the germline V gene. V shed 3 bases and J shed 4 bases, with 14 bases lying between them. CDR3 amino acids: CASSWAKGGYNEQFF. In nucleotides, the CDR3 is TGCGCCAGCAGCTGGGCAAAAGGGGGATACAATGAGCAGTTCTTC.

This rearrangement joins TRBV5-1 to TRBJ1-5; no reliable D call. V shed 0 bases and J shed 3 bases, with 10 bases lying between them. The germline V gene has CDR1 SGHRS and CDR2 YFSETQ. The CDR3 consists of 15 residues. The CDR3 bases are TGCGCCAGCAGCTTGGGCTCGTCAACCAATCAGCCCCAGCATTTT. Its protein product is CASSLGSSTNQPQHF.

The chain has TRBV11-1 and TRBJ2-3, with a possible D match to TRBD1 (6 bases). The V end was cut by 2 bases, the J end by 5 bases, with 23 bases between. Germline-derived CDR1 and CDR2 are SGHAT and FQDESV (reference sequence). The CDR3 is 18 amino acids. In DNA form, the CDR3 reads TGTGCCAGCAGCTTATATGGCCCAGGGGAAAGTGGATTAGATACGCAGTATTTT. Residues: CASSLYGPGESGLDTQYF.

V usage is TRBV20-1 and J usage is TRBJ1-6; 8 bases fit TRBD1. Germline CDR1 DFQATT, CDR2 SNEGSKA (reference sequence). V lost 0 bases and J lost 5; bases outside the gene matches: 3. The CDR3 contains 15 residues. CDR3 region: CSARDTTGDNSPLHF. CDR3 DNA sequence: TGCAGTGCTAGAGATACGACAGGGGATAATTCACCCCTCCACTTT.

In this sample, this clonotype turned up once. V gene TRBV15 combines with J gene TRBJ1-6; a possible D gene is TRBD1 (5 bases). The CDR3 is 18 residues long. Germline loops: CDR1 LNHNV, CDR2 YYDKDF (reference sequence). V lost 0 bases and J 7 bases, leaving 19 bases between the germline ends. The CDR3 DNA reads TGTGCCACCAGCAGAGATCGGGGACGGAAAAGGTTCAATTCACCCCTCCACTTT. It codes for CATSRDRGRKRFNSPLHF.

The chain combines TRBV3-1 with TRBJ2-7; weak D call: TRBD1 (5 bases). The CDR3 is made up of 13 amino acids. The germline V gene encodes CDR1 LGHDT and CDR2 YNNKEL (reference sequence). Trimming stripped 1 base from V and 3 bases from J, with 7 bases between. The CDR3 spells CASSQVTDYEQYF. Written as DNA, the CDR3 is TGTGCCAGCAGCCAAGTGACAGACTACGAGCAGTACTTC.

In its sample, this clonotype was seen a few times. This sequence joins TRBV28 and TRBJ1-6; maybe TRBD1 (5 bases). V was pared by 4 bases and J by 4 bases, with 14 bases between. This CDR3 has 16 residues. The germline gives CDR1 MDHEN, CDR2 SYDVKM. The CDR3 coding sequence is TGTGCCAGCAGTTATGGCGGGGGATCGTATAATTCACCCCTCCACTTT. Amino acids: CASSYGGGSYNSPLHF.